This TCR beta chain is drawn from a study of blood T cell repertoires in COVID-19. The wider study: Whether acute or convalescent, the COVID-19 samples came from the United States, Italy and Spain. The cDNA or gDNA used as material had been derived from T cells, B-cell-depleted T cells, or PBMCs.

With 3 bases clipped from V and 1 base from J, the junction kept 1 base outside the gene matches. In germline, CDR1 is KGHDR, CDR2 SFDVKD. The CDR3 is 15 residues long. Those who participated ranged in age from roughly 18 to 89 years and resided in under 25 US areas. A COVID-19 case had been met by exposed participants during the 2 weeks before study entry. Only in-frame clones appear in the TCRdb table, and some are missing; sequencing was by immunoSEQ multiplex PCR. Found here are approximately 380,000 clones, 91% of them singletons; the top ten hold 0.86%. The source of this sequence is a woman aged 40 to 55 who had been exposed to COVID-19. The source material was PBMCs or T cells enriched from blood (not recorded which). V and J are TRBV24-1 and TRBJ1-5; 8 bases align to TRBD1. This CDR3 reads CATSDRTGSNQPQHF. The CDR3 bases are TGTGCCACCAGTGATCGGACAGGGAGCAATCAGCCCCAGCATTTT.